This T cell receptor (beta chain) was sequenced in a study of shared clonotypes between healthy human individuals. Sequencing was performed with immunoSEQ multiplex PCR; in TCRdb, only in-frame clones are kept and a portion is missing. The sample consists of approximately 320,000 clones, over 75% of them appearing once. V was clipped by 3 bases and J by 3 bases, with 3 bases between them. This CDR3 contains 11 residues. CDR1 and CDR2 (germline): MNHNY, SVGAGI (reference sequence). This clone was observed a single time. This TCR was sampled from a man aged 18-30 years in good health. The sequenced sample was memory CD8+ T cells sorted from blood. Subset defined: CD45RO+ cells pooled with CCR7-negative TemRA cells. This chain links TRBV6-6 with TRBJ2-7; D is ambiguous. The CDR3 sequence is CASSYLYEQYF. The CDR3 DNA reads TGTGCCAGCAGTTATCTCTACGAGCAGTACTTC.